The next 13 T cell receptor beta chains were all read from a single sample in a study of OX40 agonist ivuxolimab in advanced cancers. Libraries were prepared by immunoSEQ multiplex PCR; TCRdb keeps only in-frame clonotypes and omits some of them. The profile shows about 32,000 clones, 84% of them singletons. The starting material was CD4+ or CD8+ T cells sorted from blood, obtained in a trial of the OX40 agonist ivuxolimab. These TCRs come from an adult with an advanced solid tumor such as melanoma, head and neck, liver or kidney cancer.

In regard to this clone: The junction departs from the called germline gene at one end, perhaps through a read error. The J gene is TRBJ1-1, the V gene TRBV30; maybe TRBD1 (5 bases). The CDR3 is 13 amino acids. Germline V gene data show CDR1 as GTSNPN and CDR2 as SVGIG (reference sequence). CDR3 sequence reads: CAGRTGMNTEAFF. The CDR3 nucleotides read TGTGCCGGGAGAACAGGAATGAACACTGAAGCTTTCTTT.

The chain links TRBV4-1 to TRBJ2-5; the D gene is possibly TRBD1 (6 bases). Between the trimmed V and J ends, which lost 0 bases and 7 bases, there was a span of 15 bases. The CDR3 runs 15 residues. Germline V gene lookup returns CDR1 MGHRA and CDR2 YSYEKL. The CDR3 DNA reads TGCGCCAGCAGCCAAGACCGAGGGACACTGGGGACCCAGTACTTC. Translation: CASSQDRGTLGTQYF.

This clone was counted a single time. The chain carries TRBV4-3 and TRBJ1-4; weak D call: TRBD1 (6 bases). V shed 3 bases and J shed 7 bases, with 15 bases lying between them. CDR1 is LGHNA, CDR2 YSLEER, per germline. This CDR3 has 15 amino acids. The CDR3 DNA is TGCGCCAGCAGCCAGTCTTGGCAGGGGCCTGAAAAACTGTTTTTT. Translation gives CASSQSWQGPEKLFF.

The chain combines TRBV7-9 with TRBJ2-2; D remains ambiguous. The CDR3 length is 13 residues. Trimming pared 0 bases from V and 10 bases from J, leaving 9 bases between. Germline values: CDR1 SEHNR, CDR2 FQNEAQ (reference sequence). The DNA for the CDR3 is TGTGCCAGCAGCTTAGCGATGTCGGCGGAGCTGTTTTTT. Its translation is CASSLAMSAELFF.

This clone occurred once. The V gene is TRBV5-5, the J gene TRBJ2-2; D remains ambiguous. Trimming stripped 1 base from V and 3 bases from J, with 13 bases between. This CDR3 is 16 amino acids long. In germline, CDR1 is SGHKS, CDR2 YYEKEE (reference sequence). The CDR3 spells CASSLYTSIYTGELFF. CDR3 DNA: TGTGCCAGCAGCTTGTACACCAGTATCTACACCGGGGAGCTGTTTTTT. Combining the CDR3 with reference TRBV5-5 and TRBJ2-2 gives the whole variable domain DAGVTQSPTHLIKTRGQQVTLRCSPISGHKSVSWYQQVLGQGPQFIFQYYEKEERGRGNFPDRFSARQFPNYSSELNVNALLLGDSALYLCASSLYTSIYTGELFFGEGSRLTVL.

This clone appeared a single time. The gene calls are TRBV15 and TRBJ2-5; tentatively, D is TRBD2 (6 bases). This CDR3 contains 16 residues. Deletions cut 6 bases from V and 5 bases from J, with 22 bases between. The germline gives CDR1 LNHNV, CDR2 YYDKDF (reference sequence). The CDR3 spells CATSWGRTGVMETQYF. For the CDR3, the DNA is TGTGCCACCAGTTGGGGGAGGACGGGAGTGATGGAGACCCAGTACTTC.

The chain links TRBV9 to TRBJ2-7; 8 bases are a match to TRBD2. This CDR3 is built from 15 residues. The V gene end was trimmed by 3 bases and the J gene end by 2 bases; junction bases not matched to a gene: 7. Germline CDR1 and CDR2: SGDLS and YYNGEE. CDR3 region: CASSAAGGATYEQYF. The CDR3 coding sequence is TGTGCCAGCAGCGCGGCGGGGGGCGCTACCTACGAGCAGTACTTC.

The chain has TRBV11-2 and TRBJ2-7; 8 nucleotides line up with TRBD2. The CDR3 contains 15 residues. Germline V lookup: CDR1 SGHAT, CDR2 FQNNGV. V lost 1 base and J lost 5; bases outside the gene matches: 7. The DNA for the CDR3 is TGTGCCAGCAGCTTAGCCTCTGGACTAGCCAACGAGCAGTACTTC. Its protein product is CASSLASGLANEQYF.

The chain joins TRBV6-5 to TRBJ2-5, with no clear D. V lost 5 bases to trimming and J lost 0 bases, with 10 bases between them. Germline V lookup: CDR1 MNHEY, CDR2 SVGAGI. The CDR3 contains 14 residues. The DNA of the CDR3 is TGTGCCAGCAGTCCTACAAGCAACCAAGAGACCCAGTACTTC. It specifies CASSPTSNQETQYF.

The chain links TRBV28 to TRBJ2-1; TRBD1 or TRBD2 may be the D gene (6 bases each). CDR1 is MDHEN and CDR2 is SYDVKM in the germline V gene. The CDR3 contains 16 residues. Trimming shortened V by 8 bases and J by 2 bases, and 19 bases separated the two germline ends. The CDR3 sequence is CASQWGAVGTYNEQFF. Here the CDR3 DNA reads TGTGCCAGCCAATGGGGGGCAGTTGGGACCTACAATGAGCAGTTCTTC.

The chain links TRBV5-6 to TRBJ2-7, with D unclear. Between the trimmed V and J ends, which lost 4 bases and 3 bases, there was a span of 14 bases. Germline assignment: CDR1 SGHDT and CDR2 YYEEEE. This CDR3 has 14 residues. The CDR3 loop reads CASSQWVNDYEQYF. CDR3 DNA sequence: TGTGCCAGCAGCCAGTGGGTAAACGACTACGAGCAGTACTTC. Drawing the rest from reference TRBV5-6 and TRBJ2-7, the complete variable domain is DAGVTQSPTHLIKTRGQQVTLRCSPKSGHDTVSWYQQALGQGPQFIFQYYEEEERQRGNFPDRFSGHQFPNYSSELNVNALLLGDSALYLCASSQWVNDYEQYFGPGTRLTVT.

The chain uses TRBV5-5 and TRBJ2-7; D is possibly TRBD2 (6 bases). This CDR3 is 14 amino acids long. The germline V and J ends were trimmed by 1 base and 4 bases, with 12 bases remaining between them. Germline assignment: CDR1 SGHKS and CDR2 YYEKEE (reference sequence). The CDR3 DNA is TGTGCCAGCAGCTTGTTGGAGGGAAGTTACGAGCAGTACTTC. This sequence encodes CASSLLEGSYEQYF.

The J gene is TRBJ2-5, the V gene TRBV28; no clear D gene. The V end was cut by 6 bases, the J end by 5 bases, with 13 bases between. The CDR3 is 13 residues long. Germline lookup yields CDR1 MDHEN and CDR2 SYDVKM. DNA of the CDR3: TGTGCCAGCAGCCCAAGGTTCTGGGAGACCCAGTACTTC. This translates into CASSPRFWETQYF.